Listed here are 17 T cell receptor beta chains from one sample, sequenced in a study of OX40 agonist ivuxolimab in advanced cancers. Assay used: immunoSEQ multiplex PCR; TCRdb lists only in-frame clones, some missing. The sample contains nearly 50,000 clones, about nine tenths of which appear only once. The sample here was CD4+ or CD8+ T cells sorted from blood, taken in a trial of the OX40 agonist ivuxolimab. The receptors originated from an adult with an advanced solid tumor such as melanoma, head and neck, liver or kidney cancer.

This chain links TRBV19 with TRBJ1-4; TRBD1 might be the D (5 bases). Trimming shortened V by 4 bases and J by 0 bases, and 15 bases separated the two germline ends. The CDR3 contains 17 residues. Germline lookup yields CDR1 LNHDA and CDR2 SQIVND (reference sequence). For the CDR3, the DNA is TGTGCCAGTAGTACAAGACCGGGACTTGCAACTAATGAAAAACTGTTTTTT. This translates into CASSTRPGLATNEKLFF.

The rearrangement uses TRBV2 and TRBJ2-1; D is unresolved. Trimming stripped 2 bases from V and 14 bases from J, with 19 bases between. Germline-derived CDR1 and CDR2 are SNHLY and FYNNEI. This CDR3 is 14 amino acids long. Written as DNA, the CDR3 is TGTGCCAGCAGTGAAAAGGTCTTATTAGTAGAGGAGTTCTTC. Translated: CASSEKVLLVEEFF. Filled out from reference TRBV2 and TRBJ2-1, the complete variable domain reads EPEVTQTPSHQVTQMGQEVILRCVPISNHLYFYWYRQILGQKVEFLVSFYNNEISEKSEIFDDQFSVERPDGSNFTLKIRSTKLEDSAMYFCASSEKVLLVEEFFGPGTRLTVL.

The chain links TRBV10-3 to TRBJ1-2, with 9 bases fitting TRBD1. V dropped 7 bases and J dropped 3; count of bases not matched to a gene: 6. Germline CDR1 ENHRY, CDR2 SYGVKD. This CDR3 region has 14 residues. The CDR3 spells CAINARQGDYGYTF. The CDR3 DNA follows: TGTGCCATCAACGCTAGACAGGGGGACTATGGCTACACCTTC.

V gene TRBV7-9 combines with J gene TRBJ2-1; possibly TRBD2 for D (5 bases). CDR3 length: 15 residues. The V gene lost 1 base and the J gene lost 5 bases, with 12 bases spanning the gap. From germline, CDR1 is SEHNR and CDR2 FQNEAQ (reference sequence). In nucleotides, the CDR3 is TGTGCCAGCAGCTTAGTTCTAGCAGGCAACAATGAGCAGTTCTTC. Protein: CASSLVLAGNNEQFF.

For the CDR3, the DNA is TGTGCCAGCACCTCACGGGGGGCTTACGAGCAGTACTTC. Residues: CASTSRGAYEQYF. The chain links TRBV27 to TRBJ2-7; D possibly corresponds to TRBD2 (7 bases). Trimming removed 7 bases at V and 4 bases at J, with 14 bases between. The V gene's germline CDR1 is MNHEY and CDR2 SMNVEV (reference sequence). This CDR3 comprises 13 residues.

The V gene is TRBV7-9, the J gene TRBJ2-7, with 12 bases aligning to TRBD1. Germline V gene lookup returns CDR1 SEHNR and CDR2 FQNEAQ (reference sequence). V was pared by 5 bases and J by 2 bases, with 7 bases of the junction left unmatched. This CDR3 has 16 amino acids. CDR3 coding DNA: TGTGCCAGCAGCCCGGGACAGGGGGCTTTAACCTACGAGCAGTACTTC. This encodes CASSPGQGALTYEQYF.

The V and J genes are TRBV4-1 and TRBJ2-5, with D tentatively TRBD2 (5 bases). The ends were cut back, 0 bases at V and 5 bases at J, with 10 bases in the middle. Germline V gives CDR1 MGHRA, CDR2 YSYEKL. The CDR3 loop spans 14 amino acids. The CDR3, as DNA: TGCGCCAGCAGCCAAGAGGAGGCGCAGGAGACCCAGTACTTC. Translating it yields CASSQEEAQETQYF.

This clone was found once. The J gene is TRBJ1-6, the V gene TRBV1; TRBD1 was called by the table and not checked on the DNA. TRBV1 is classified as a pseudogene. This CDR3 spans 19 amino acids. The CDR3 is CTSSQEPVRGQGFNSPLHF. In DNA form, the CDR3 reads TGCACCAGCAGCCAAGAGCCCGTCCGGGGACAGGGGTTCAATTCACCCCTCCACTTT.

This clone was detected once. The chain employs TRBV5-5 and TRBJ2-3; 12 bases fit TRBD2. Germline V gene data show CDR1 as SGHKS and CDR2 as YYEKEE (reference sequence). This CDR3 is 17 amino acids long. Losses at the gene ends were 4 bases for V and 2 bases for J; bases not matched to a gene: 8. The CDR3 sequence is CASSTASGGVNTDTQYF. In nucleotides, the CDR3 is TGTGCCAGCAGCACCGCTAGCGGGGGGGTTAACACAGATACGCAGTATTTT.

The rearrangement joins TRBV28 to TRBJ2-2; D unresolved. V was pared by 6 bases and J by 3 bases, with 17 bases between. Germline CDR1 MDHEN, CDR2 SYDVKM. The CDR3 sequence is 16 residues long. The CDR3 DNA follows: TGTGCCAGCAGAGGTTGGAGTGCCGCGGACACCGGGGAGCTGTTTTTT. This encodes CASRGWSAADTGELFF.

The V gene is TRBV10-1, the J gene TRBJ2-3; no definite D call. Trimming removed 0 bases from V and 3 bases from J, with 13 bases in between. The CDR3 is made up of 16 amino acids. The V gene's germline CDR1 is WNHNN and CDR2 SYGVQD (reference sequence). The CDR3 reads CASSESKIEETDTQYF. The CDR3 DNA reads TGCGCCAGCAGTGAGTCGAAAATTGAGGAGACAGATACGCAGTATTTT.

The rearrangement uses TRBV9 and TRBJ1-2; 10 bases match TRBD1. Germline assignment: CDR1 SGDLS and CDR2 YYNGEE. The CDR3 contains 15 residues. The J segment lost 8 bases and the V segment lost 0 bases, leaving 7 bases of the junction unmatched. The CDR3 is CASSVVPETGGGYTF. CDR3 DNA: TGTGCCAGCAGCGTAGTTCCGGAGACAGGGGGCGGCTACACCTTC.

J is TRBJ2-1 and V is TRBV7-2, with TRBD2 identical over 8 bases. The ends lost 11 bases at V and 6 bases at J; junction bases unmatched: 6. The CDR3 totals 12 residues. Germline V gene sequence: CDR1 SGHTA, CDR2 FQGNSA. The CDR3 bases are TGTGCCTCCGGGGGGGTCGGCAATGAGCAGTTCTTC. Encoded protein: CASGGVGNEQFF.

The CDR3 spells CASSLDRTGHQPQHF. CDR3 DNA: TGTGCCAGCAGTTTAGATCGGACAGGGCATCAGCCCCAGCATTTT. The J gene is TRBJ1-5, the V gene TRBV27, with 8 nucleotides matching TRBD1. This CDR3 has 15 residues. J was trimmed by 5 bases and V by 2 bases; bases with no gene match: 5. Per the germline V gene, CDR1 is MNHEY and CDR2 is SMNVEV (reference sequence).

This clone was recorded once. The chain joins TRBV7-9 to TRBJ1-1; maybe TRBD1 (6 bases). Per the germline V gene, CDR1 is SEHNR and CDR2 is FQNEAQ (reference sequence). The CDR3 length is 12 residues. Trimming left V 5 bases short and J 7 bases short, with 11 bases between. In nucleotides, the CDR3 is TGTGCCAGCAGCCCGGGGACAATTGAAGCTTTCTTT. Its translation: CASSPGTIEAFF.

The chain recombines TRBV11-2 with TRBJ2-7; a weak D match, TRBD1 (8 bases). Per germline, CDR1 SGHAT and CDR2 FQNNGV. The CDR3 loop spans 17 amino acids. V lost 4 bases to trimming and J lost 2 bases, with 21 bases between them. Written as DNA, the CDR3 is TGTGCCAGCAGCTCCCTACAGGGGGGACTATATCCCTACGAGCAGTACTTC. Protein product: CASSSLQGGLYPYEQYF.

The chain has TRBV27 and TRBJ1-5, with a tentative D call TRBD1 (6 bases). Trimming left V 1 base short and J 4 bases short, with 11 bases between. The CDR3 is 15 residues long. Germline CDR1 reads MNHEY; CDR2 reads SMNVEV (reference sequence). The CDR3 loop reads CASSLLGGGNQPQHF. DNA of the CDR3: TGTGCCAGCAGTTTATTAGGGGGTGGAAATCAGCCCCAGCATTTT.